This T cell receptor beta chain was identified in a study of beta chain features in type 1 diabetes. The study, taken as a whole, reports: Researchers report that Type 1 diabetes patients had moderately but significantly shorter TCRB CDR3s across all four CD4+ subsets.

Reverse transcription of all isolated RNA meant that expressed TCRB transcripts were sequenced. The repertoire was sequenced with immunoSEQ multiplex PCR; TCRdb's copy has only in-frame clones and lacks some. The sample lists around 650,000 clones, around 12% seen once, with more than 0.1% in the top ten. Comments on this clone: Its specificity is unknown.

Per the germline V gene, CDR1 is KGHSH and CDR2 is LQKENI. V shed 6 bases and J 2 bases; nucleotides not matched to a gene: 12. The CDR3 sequence is 16 residues long. The material sequenced was naive CD4+ T cells from blood. The receptor was derived from a man aged 30 to 45 with type 1 diabetes. The rearrangement links TRBV18 to TRBJ2-5, with 7 bases identical to TRBD1. This chain's CDR3 is CASSPTATGLQETQYF. CDR3 DNA sequence: TGTGCCAGCTCCCCGACTGCGACAGGGCTTCAAGAGACCCAGTACTTC.